These T cell receptor beta chains were read from a single sample in a study of T cell responses to AZD1222 COVID-19 vaccine. Method: immunoSEQ multiplex PCR; TCRdb's copy keeps in-frame clones and lacks some. The repertoire includes approximately 270,000 clones, 85% to 95% of them detected once, and 0.55% sits in the top ten. Specimen: peripheral blood, collected 28 days after the second AZD1222 dose. The receptors shown here come from an adult who received the AZD1222 COVID-19 vaccine. CDR3s include the opening cysteine and the closing phenylalanine or tryptophan. A D gene is named only where the DNA matches it firmly. Only some rows state a clone size, as once, few, many or a class for expanded clones.

v_gene	abundance	d_gene	j_gene	CDR3aa	CDR3nt
TRBV2	once	.	TRBJ1-2	CASLPLMSYGYTF	TGTGCCAGCTTGCCCCTTATGAGCTATGGCTACACCTTC
TRBV5-6	.	TRBD2	TRBJ2-3	CASSAGLAGGTDTQYF	TGTGCCAGCAGCGCTGGACTAGCGGGGGGCACAGATACGCAGTATTTT
TRBV19	.	TRBD1	TRBJ1-1	CASSIPGQGNTEAFF	TGTGCCAGTAGTATCCCGGGACAGGGGAACACTGAAGCCTTCTTT
TRBV24-1	once	.	TRBJ2-7	CATSDAREQYF	TGTGCCACCAGTGATGCAAGGGAGCAGTACTTC
TRBV5-5	.	.	TRBJ1-6	CASSGDTSYNSPLHF	TGTGCCAGCAGCGGGGACACCTCCTATAATTCACCCCTCCACTTT
TRBV28	.	.	TRBJ1-1	CASSGSQGNTEAFF	TGTGCCAGCAGCGGGTCTCAAGGGAACACTGAAGCTTTCTTT
TRBV6-5	once	.	TRBJ1-2	CASSSPGTSYGYTF	TGTGCCAGCAGTTCCCCCGGGACGTCCTATGGCTACACCTTC
TRBV7-9	.	TRBD1	TRBJ2-5	CASSIGTVGETQYF	TGTGCCAGCAGCATCGGGACAGTGGGAGAGACCCAGTACTTC
TRBV3-1/TRBV3-2	.	.	TRBJ2-7	CASSQVSFEQYF	TGTGCCAGCAGCCAAGTGAGTTTCGAGCAGTACTTC
TRBV3-1/TRBV3-2	once	TRBD2	TRBJ2-7	CASSQALAGDYEQYF	TGTGCCAGCAGTCAGGCCCTAGCGGGGGATTACGAGCAGTACTTC
TRBV7-9	.	.	TRBJ1-3	CASSSRFPGSGNTIYF	TGTGCCAGCAGCTCCCGATTCCCCGGCTCTGGAAACACCATATATTTT
TRBV4-1	once	.	TRBJ1-2	CASSQDPGSRYGYTF	TGCGCCAGCAGCCAAGATCCGGGATCTCGTTATGGCTACACCTTC
TRBV4-1	.	.	TRBJ2-3	CASSQEPGASTDTQYF	TGCGCCAGCAGCCAAGAACCGGGGGCTAGCACAGATACGCAGTATTTT
TRBV4-1	.	TRBD2	TRBJ2-7	CASSPLGLAGVQQYF	TGCGCCAGCAGCCCATTGGGACTAGCGGGGGTGCAGCAGTACTTC
TRBV28	.	.	TRBJ1-3	CATLGPSGNTIYF	TGTGCCACCTTAGGACCCTCTGGAAACACCATATATTTT
TRBV2	.	TRBD1	TRBJ1-2	CASSSGTGNYGYTF	TGTGCCAGCAGTTCCGGGACAGGGAACTATGGCTACACCTTC
TRBV7-3	once	.	TRBJ2-1	CASSTGGSSYNEQFF	TGTGCCAGCAGTACCGGCGGTAGCTCCTACAATGAGCAGTTCTTC
TRBV9	.	.	TRBJ1-2	CASSVDAGMLPGYTF	TGTGCCAGCAGCGTAGATGCAGGGATGCTGCCTGGCTACACCTTC
TRBV3-1/TRBV3-2	.	TRBD2	TRBJ2-2	CASSRAGAGTGELFF	TGTGCCAGCAGCCGAGCGGGGGCGGGCACCGGGGAGCTGTTTTTT